This TCR beta chain was sequenced in a study of T cells in localized non-small cell lung cancer. Study observations and caveats: An association was observed between higher blood T cell density and longer overall survival.

To note about this clone: Its antigen remains unknown.

TCRdb's copy holds only in-frame clones and misses some; the assay was immunoSEQ multiplex PCR. Of some 78,000 clones detected, roughly four fifths appear once; the ten largest clones hold over 2.5%. Germline assignment: CDR1 SEHNR and CDR2 FQNEAQ (reference sequence). V lost 1 base and J lost 4; bases outside the gene matches: 11. The CDR3 is 18 residues long. Sequences were derived from peripheral blood, sampled before any cancer treatment. The clonotype comes from a man between 40 and 70 years old with stage I lung adenocarcinoma. The chain recombines TRBV7-9 with TRBJ2-4; 9 bases agree with TRBD1. The CDR3 nucleotides read TGTGCCAGCAGCTTAGGGAACAGGGGGCCTATTTCTAAAAACATTCAGTACTTC. This translates into CASSLGNRGPISKNIQYF.